One and the same sample provided the 31 T cell receptor beta chains below, sequenced in a study of blood T cell repertoires in COVID-19. Method: immunoSEQ multiplex PCR; TCRdb's copy keeps in-frame clones and lacks some. The data contain about 200,000 clones, around nine tenths of them singletons. The sample consisted of peripheral blood. The origin of the receptors is a man in his fifties with COVID-19, enrolled during active disease.

V is TRBV5-4 and J is TRBJ2-7; 7 positions agree with TRBD1. The CDR3 extends over 15 amino acids. Germline V gene lookup returns CDR1 SGHNT and CDR2 YYREEE (reference sequence). Trimming cost V 2 bases and J 6 bases; bases outside gene matches: 11. The CDR3 here is CASSFEGAAWGEQYF. CDR3 coding DNA: TGTGCCAGCAGCTTTGAGGGGGCTGCTTGGGGCGAGCAGTACTTC.

The chain couples TRBV7-3 to TRBJ2-1; 10 bases align to TRBD1. Germline trimming cut 4 bases from V and 10 bases from J; bases unmatched to any gene: 10. Per germline, CDR1 SGHTA and CDR2 FQGTGA. The CDR3 totals 15 residues. CDR3 loop: CASSSGGTGDHEQFF. DNA of the CDR3: TGTGCCAGCAGCTCAGGGGGGACAGGGGATCACGAGCAGTTCTTC.

The chain recombines TRBV5-1 with TRBJ1-2, with TRBD1 matching over 9 bases. V dropped 5 bases and J dropped 8; count of bases not matched to a gene: 7. This CDR3 has 13 residues. The germline V gene has CDR1 SGHRS and CDR2 YFSETQ. The CDR3 DNA is TGCGCCAGCAGACACACAGGGGGCTACGGCTACACCTTC. Translation: CASRHTGGYGYTF. Complete variable domain (other parts from reference TRBV5-1 and TRBJ1-2): KAGVTQTPRYLIKTRGQQVTLSCSPISGHRSVSWYQQTPGQGLQFLFEYFSETQRNKGNFPGRFSGRQFSNSRSEMNVSTLELGDSALYLCASRHTGGYGYTFGSGTRLTVV.

The chain links TRBV29-1 to TRBJ2-2, with D tentatively TRBD2 (5 bases). The CDR3 covers 13 residues. Trimming took off 6 bases at V and 4 bases at J, with 12 bases between the two ends. In germline, CDR1 is SQVTM, CDR2 ANQGSEA. The CDR3 loop reads CSVGLAGTGELFF. The DNA for the CDR3 is TGCAGCGTCGGACTGGCCGGCACCGGGGAGCTGTTTTTT.

This chain connects TRBV7-2 to TRBJ2-1; 15 bases are shared with TRBD2. V was pared by 4 bases and J by 7 bases, with 8 bases of the junction left unmatched. The CDR3 is 17 residues long. Looked up from germline, CDR1 is SGHTA and CDR2 is FQGNSA. In DNA form, the CDR3 reads TGTGCCAGCAGCTCCCCGAGGACTAGCGGGGGGGCGAATGAGCAGTTCTTC. Amino acids: CASSSPRTSGGANEQFF.

The rearrangement uses TRBV27 and TRBJ2-3; no firm D call. Germline CDR1 MNHEY, CDR2 SMNVEV (reference sequence). This CDR3 spans 12 amino acids. V dropped 3 bases and J dropped 8 bases, with 9 bases sitting between them. The CDR3 nucleotides are TGTGCCAGCAGTTTTAGGCGAGGTACGCAGTATTTT. Translation gives CASSFRRGTQYF.

The V and J genes are TRBV7-2 and TRBJ2-7, with TRBD2 identical over 10 bases. Germline-derived CDR1 and CDR2 are SGHTA and FQGNSA. The CDR3 covers 15 residues. V lost 3 bases and J lost 2; bases outside the gene matches: 4. Here the CDR3 reads CASSLLAGVTYEQYF. The CDR3 DNA reads TGTGCCAGCAGCTTGCTAGCGGGAGTTACCTACGAGCAGTACTTC.

V is TRBV27 and J is TRBJ2-1; 7 bases match TRBD2. J was trimmed by 0 bases and V by 7 bases; bases with no gene match: 15. In germline, CDR1 is MNHEY, CDR2 SMNVEV (reference sequence). The CDR3 has 18 amino acids. The CDR3 sequence is CASTPGWRELISYNEQFF. The DNA for the CDR3 is TGTGCCAGCACCCCAGGTTGGCGGGAGCTTATCTCCTACAATGAGCAGTTCTTC.

The gene calls are TRBV14 and TRBJ1-5; D possibly corresponds to TRBD1 (5 bases). The CDR3 extends over 14 amino acids. The germline V gene has CDR1 SGHDN and CDR2 FVKESK. V lost 0 bases and J 6 bases, leaving 9 bases between the germline ends. The CDR3 region is CASSQDRGRQPQHF. As DNA, the CDR3 is TGTGCCAGCAGCCAAGATAGGGGCCGTCAGCCCCAGCATTTT.

This chain links TRBV6-5 with TRBJ1-1; 9 bases match TRBD1. Per germline, CDR1 MNHEY and CDR2 SVGAGI. The CDR3 sequence is 14 residues long. V shed 7 bases, J shed 4 bases, and the junction held 7 bases outside the gene matches. CDR3: CASTSGQGPTEAFF. The CDR3, as DNA: TGTGCCAGCACCTCGGGACAGGGCCCCACTGAAGCTTTCTTT.

This chain joins TRBV6-2 or TRBV6-3 and TRBJ2-5, with D unclear. The CDR3 sequence is 15 residues long. Germline-derived CDR1 and CDR2 are MNHEY and SVGEGT. V was clipped by 2 bases and J by 2 bases, with 12 bases between them. The CDR3 sequence is CASSYGWAAQETQYF. The DNA of the CDR3 is TGTGCCAGCAGTTACGGGTGGGCAGCACAAGAGACCCAGTACTTC.

This clone was observed a handful of times. V is TRBV5-4 and J is TRBJ2-7; 10 nucleotides match TRBD2. The CDR3 spans 16 residues. The germline V gene encodes CDR1 SGHNT and CDR2 YYREEE (reference sequence). V shed 0 bases, J shed 0 bases, and the junction held 3 bases outside the gene matches. The CDR3 sequence is CASSLGSSGGSYEQYF. The CDR3 DNA follows: TGTGCCAGCAGCTTGGGGTCTAGCGGGGGCTCCTACGAGCAGTACTTC.

This chain links TRBV15 with TRBJ2-2, with TRBD2 as a possible D gene (5 bases). Trimming stripped 0 bases from V and 5 bases from J, with 16 bases between. The CDR3 is made up of 17 amino acids. CDR1 and CDR2 from the germline V gene are LNHNV and YYDKDF (reference sequence). For the CDR3, the DNA is TGTGCCACCAGCAGAGATTTCCCTAGCTTATCGACCGGGGAGCTGTTTTTT. Protein: CATSRDFPSLSTGELFF.

The chain joins TRBV9 to TRBJ2-1, with a weak D call TRBD2 (6 bases). Germline V gene lookup returns CDR1 SGDLS and CDR2 YYNGEE. The CDR3 runs to 17 residues. V lost 3 bases and J lost 0, with 16 bases in between. CDR3 in amino acids: CASSATLAPSSYNEQFF. The CDR3 DNA sequence: TGTGCCAGCAGCGCCACTCTAGCGCCGAGCTCCTACAATGAGCAGTTCTTC.

This chain joins TRBV15 and TRBJ2-5, with 7 positions matching TRBD1. Germline CDR1 LNHNV, CDR2 YYDKDF (reference sequence). The ends lost 0 bases at V and 4 bases at J; junction bases unmatched: 5. The CDR3 consists of 15 residues. This CDR3 reads CATSRDLRGSETQYF. The CDR3 coding sequence is TGTGCCACCAGCAGAGATCTCAGGGGGTCAGAGACCCAGTACTTC.

The chain links TRBV4-1 to TRBJ2-1; D is possibly TRBD1 (6 bases). The CDR3 length is 14 residues. Germline-derived CDR1 and CDR2 are MGHRA and YSYEKL. V lost 0 bases to trimming and J lost 6 bases, with 9 bases between them. CDR3 in DNA: TGCGCCAGCAGCCAAGAGGGGGCCCTCAATGAGCAGTTCTTC. As protein: CASSQEGALNEQFF.

The chain combines TRBV5-1 with TRBJ2-2; 7 bases fit TRBD1. Germline assignment: CDR1 SGHRS and CDR2 YFSETQ. Losses at the gene ends were 0 bases for V and 6 bases for J; bases not matched to a gene: 8. The CDR3 extends over 16 amino acids. The DNA of the CDR3 is TGCGCCAGCAGCTTGGCTCCTCCTGGGACAGCCGGGGAGCTGTTTTTT. This translates into CASSLAPPGTAGELFF. The entire variable domain, with the rest obtained from reference TRBV5-1 and TRBJ2-2, is as follows: KAGVTQTPRYLIKTRGQQVTLSCSPISGHRSVSWYQQTPGQGLQFLFEYFSETQRNKGNFPGRFSGRQFSNSRSEMNVSTLELGDSALYLCASSLAPPGTAGELFFGEGSRLTVL.

The V call is TRBV2, the J call TRBJ2-7, with D possibly matching TRBD1 (6 bases). Deletions cut 3 bases from V and 2 bases from J, with 11 bases between. The CDR3 consists of 14 residues. Germline CDR1 is SNHLY and CDR2 is FYNNEI. The CDR3 here is CASSDRTVTYEQYF. The CDR3 bases are TGTGCCAGCAGTGATCGGACAGTTACCTACGAGCAGTACTTC.

This clone was picked up a small number of times. The V call is TRBV11-2, the J call TRBJ2-1, with D perhaps matching TRBD1 (6 bases). CDR1 is SGHAT and CDR2 is FQNNGV in the germline V gene. The V end lost 5 bases, the J end lost 9 bases, and 11 bases lay between the germline ends. The CDR3 length is 12 residues. In DNA form, the CDR3 reads TGTGCCAGCAGCCACAGGGTTACTGAGCAGTTCTTC. This sequence encodes CASSHRVTEQFF.

The V and J genes are TRBV24-1 and TRBJ2-1, with 8 positions matching TRBD1. The V and J ends lost 3 bases and 9 bases, in that order; junction bases with no gene match: 15. This CDR3 contains 17 residues. The germline V gene encodes CDR1 KGHDR and CDR2 SFDVKD. In DNA form, the CDR3 reads TGTGCCACCAGTGATGCAGGGGGCGAGGGACCTTTGGGTGAGCAGTTCTTC. It translates to CATSDAGGEGPLGEQFF.

The chain has TRBV9 and TRBJ2-4; TRBD2 matches 7 bases. Looked up from germline, CDR1 is SGDLS and CDR2 is YYNGEE. CDR3 length: 16 amino acids. With 4 bases clipped from V and 3 bases from J, the junction kept 10 bases outside the gene matches. The CDR3 DNA is TGTGCCAGCAGCCCAGGGCGGGAGCGGGTCAAAAACATTCAGTACTTC. Translating gives CASSPGRERVKNIQYF.

V and J are TRBV4-1 and TRBJ2-7; D is perhaps TRBD2 (6 bases). Germline V gene lookup returns CDR1 MGHRA and CDR2 YSYEKL. The CDR3 length is 15 residues. Trimming stripped 4 bases from V and 2 bases from J, with 15 bases between. The CDR3 here is CASSPPGSGAYEQYF. CDR3 DNA: TGCGCCAGCAGCCCCCCGGGTAGCGGAGCCTACGAGCAGTACTTC.

The table lists this clone with a count of one. The chain couples TRBV9 to TRBJ2-1; 9 bases agree with TRBD1. Germline CDR1 is SGDLS and CDR2 is YYNGEE. The CDR3 has 15 residues. V dropped 1 base and J dropped 5; count of bases not matched to a gene: 4. DNA of the CDR3: TGTGCCAGCAGCGTATCCGGGACAGGGCACAATGAGCAGTTCTTC. It yields the protein CASSVSGTGHNEQFF.

V and J are TRBV6-4 and TRBJ2-2, with 8 bases matching TRBD2. Germline CDR1 and CDR2: MRHNA and SNTAGT. The CDR3 loop spans 15 amino acids. The V segment lost 5 bases and the J segment 2 bases; nucleotides outside the gene matches: 4. In DNA, the CDR3 is TGTGCCAGCAGTATCGCGGGGGGCAACACCGGGGAGCTGTTTTTT. As protein: CASSIAGGNTGELFF.

This clone was seen only once. V gene TRBV27 combines with J gene TRBJ2-1, with D possibly being TRBD2 (5 bases). Deletions cut 5 bases from V and 4 bases from J, with 15 bases between. This CDR3 has 15 residues. Germline V gene data show CDR1 as MNHEY and CDR2 as SMNVEV (reference sequence). The CDR3 protein is CASSPPLGGYNEQFF. The CDR3 coding sequence is TGTGCCAGCAGTCCTCCCCTCGGAGGATACAATGAGCAGTTCTTC.

This chain joins TRBV6-6 and TRBJ1-2; tentative D call: TRBD1 (5 bases). The CDR3 is made up of 14 amino acids. Germline values: CDR1 MNHNY, CDR2 SVGAGI (reference sequence). The V end lost 5 bases, the J end lost 2 bases, and 12 bases lay between the germline ends. CDR3 residues: CASSPRDGNYGYTF. DNA for the CDR3: TGTGCCAGCAGTCCGCGGGACGGAAACTATGGCTACACCTTC.

J is TRBJ2-1 and V is TRBV3-1 (or the pseudogene TRBV3-2); 8 bases match TRBD2. The trim removed 3 bases at V and 6 bases at J, leaving 10 bases unmatched. The CDR3 runs 16 residues. Germline V gene sequence: CDR1 LGHDT, CDR2 YNNKEL (reference sequence). This CDR3 is CASSHPGAGDPNEQFF. CDR3 in DNA: TGTGCCAGCAGCCACCCCGGAGCGGGAGACCCCAATGAGCAGTTCTTC.

The V call is TRBV9, the J call TRBJ1-3, with TRBD1 matching 10 bases. CDR1 SGDLS and CDR2 YYNGEE come from the germline V gene. The CDR3 is made up of 16 amino acids. Germline trimming cut 4 bases from V and 2 bases from J; bases unmatched to any gene: 6. The CDR3 protein is CASSPWDRGTGNTIYF. The CDR3, as DNA: TGTGCCAGCAGCCCCTGGGACAGGGGAACTGGAAACACCATATATTTT.

J is TRBJ1-6 and V is TRBV5-4; the D is unclear. V was clipped by 4 bases and J by 6 bases, with 17 bases between them. CDR1 and CDR2 (germline): SGHNT, YYREEE (reference sequence). This CDR3 spans 16 amino acids. The CDR3 spells CASSDIPERVNSPLHF. The CDR3 nucleotides are TGTGCCAGCAGCGATATTCCGGAGAGAGTTAATTCACCCCTCCACTTT.

This chain links TRBV2 with TRBJ2-2; 10 bases match TRBD2. J gave up 0 bases and V 6 bases, and 7 bases lay outside the gene matches. The germline gives CDR1 SNHLY, CDR2 FYNNEI. There are 17 residues in the CDR3. CDR3 in DNA: TGTGCCAGCAGAGCCCCCGGACTAGCGGCGAACACCGGGGAGCTGTTTTTT. Translated: CASRAPGLAANTGELFF.

This clone was found once. V gene TRBV7-3 combines with J gene TRBJ2-3; 7 bases fit TRBD2. Germline values: CDR1 SGHTA, CDR2 FQGTGA. With V trimmed by 5 bases and J by 3 bases, 8 bases remained unmatched. The CDR3 is made up of 15 amino acids. CDR3 residues: CASSRFSGLTDTQYF. The CDR3, as DNA: TGTGCCAGCAGCCGTTTTAGCGGGTTGACAGATACGCAGTATTTT.